This T cell receptor (beta chain) was profiled in a study of blood T cell repertoires in COVID-19. Study in general: Sample material is recorded as cDNA or gDNA derived from T cells, B-cell-depleted T cells, or PBMCs.

Participants in the exposed group had met a COVID-19 case in the 2 weeks before joining the study. How the authors handled the data: From reference gene primer amplification, estimates of nucleated cell counts were derived. This table comes from immunoSEQ multiplex PCR, and its TCRdb copy is limited to in-frame clones, with some not included. V and J calls and clone size are as listed in that table; D and trimming were resolved from the DNA. The sample shows some 190,000 clones, roughly 84% of them seen only once. This clonotype was sampled from a woman aged 25 to 39 who had been exposed to COVID-19. What was sequenced was PBMCs or T cells enriched from blood (not recorded which).

CDR3 sequence: CASSARGALSTGELFF. The DNA for the CDR3 is TGTGCCAGCAGCGCCCGGGGGGCCCTGAGCACCGGGGAGCTGTTTTTT. The rearrangement uses TRBV9 and TRBJ2-2, with D possibly being TRBD2 (7 bases). The CDR3 consists of 16 residues. CDR1 and CDR2 from the germline V gene are SGDLS and YYNGEE. Trimming stripped 3 bases from V and 4 bases from J, with 16 bases between.